Listed here are 8 T cell receptor beta chains from one sample, sequenced in a study of Graves' ophthalmopathy and Graves' hyperthyroidism. Amplification targeted the TCR beta CDR3 regions, with RNA transcripts as the source material. Following a first-round RT-PCR that used HTBI primers, a second-round multiplex PCR was carried out. Via MiXCR, TCRdb re-called the multiplex PCR reads, giving one row per CDR3 protein. Of about 700,000 distinct CDR3 sequences listed, approximately 40% were seen once; the top ten hold less than 55%. What was sequenced was peripheral blood. These receptor sequences come from an adult man with Graves' ophthalmopathy.

The rearrangement links TRBV6-1 to TRBJ1-2, with D hard to call. V lost 7 bases to trimming and J lost 6 bases, with 9 bases between them. Germline CDR1 reads MNHNS; CDR2 reads SASEGT. This CDR3 comprises 11 residues. The CDR3 DNA reads as TGTGCCAGCACGTCTGGGAATGGCTACACCTTC. Protein sequence: CASTSGNGYTF.

This clonotype occurred once. The rearrangement joins TRBV25-1 to TRBJ1-4; a possible D gene is TRBD1 (5 bases). Germline loops: CDR1 MGHDK, CDR2 SYGVNS. This CDR3 is 16 amino acids long. Between the trimmed V and J ends, which lost 5 bases and 4 bases, there was a span of 17 bases. DNA for the CDR3: TGTGCCAGCAGTTCCCCGGGACGGCGCGATAATGAAAAACTGTTTTTT. Its protein is CASSSPGRRDNEKLFF.

This clonotype was counted between two and nine times. The rearrangement uses TRBV11-2 and TRBJ1-1, with D tentatively TRBD1 (5 bases). This CDR3 is 15 amino acids long. V was clipped by 5 bases and J by 3 bases, with 16 bases between them. In germline, CDR1 is SGHAT, CDR2 FQNNGV. CDR3 in DNA: TGTGCCAGCAGCCAAGGTGAGGGGTTGGACACTGAAGCTTTCTTT. This codes for CASSQGEGLDTEAFF.

The chain is built from TRBV7-2 and TRBJ1-2; maybe TRBD1 (5 bases). The CDR3 extends over 14 amino acids. The germline V gene encodes CDR1 SGHTA and CDR2 FQGNSA. V was trimmed by 4 bases and J by 3 bases, leaving 12 bases between them. CDR3 nucleotide sequence: TGTGCCAGCAGCTACATGACAGCCGACTATGGCTACACCTTC. It encodes CASSYMTADYGYTF.

This clonotype was detected many times. The CDR3 sequence: CASTTQGRNGYTF. In nucleotides, the CDR3 is TGTGCCAGCACCACACAGGGAAGGAATGGCTACACCTTC. J is TRBJ1-2 and V is TRBV6-5, with D perhaps TRBD1 (6 bases). CDR3 length: 13 amino acids. V shed 7 bases and J shed 6 bases, with 15 bases lying between them. CDR1 is MNHEY, CDR2 SVGAGI, per germline.

The rearrangement uses TRBV6-5 and TRBJ1-5; perhaps TRBD1 as D (6 bases). The V and J ends lost 0 bases and 5 bases respectively, with 14 bases between them. Germline V lookup: CDR1 MNHEY, CDR2 SVGAGI. This CDR3 is built from 16 residues. In nucleotides, the CDR3 is TGTGCCAGCAGTTACTCCACGGGGGGCGTCGATCAGCCCCAGCATTTT. This encodes CASSYSTGGVDQPQHF.

This clonotype was observed a handful of times. The chain combines TRBV11-2 with TRBJ2-7; D unclear. Germline V lookup: CDR1 SGHAT, CDR2 FQNNGV. Trimming took off 5 bases at V and 4 bases at J, with 12 bases between the two ends. This CDR3 is 13 amino acids long. CDR3 protein: CASSGSDDYEQYF. CDR3 DNA: TGTGCCAGCAGCGGATCGGACGATTACGAGCAGTACTTC.

The chain has TRBV4-2 and TRBJ1-4, with D possibly being TRBD1 (5 bases). V lost 6 bases to trimming and J lost 5 bases, with 13 bases between them. The germline gives CDR1 LGHNA, CDR2 YNFKEQ. The length of the CDR3 is 14 residues. The CDR3, as DNA: TGTGCCAGCAGTTTGGGGACTGAGAATGAAAAACTGTTTTTT. Its protein product is CASSLGTENEKLFF.